This passage covers 7 T cell receptor beta chains from one sample sequenced in a study of shared clonotypes between healthy human individuals. The table came from immunoSEQ multiplex PCR; TCRdb's copy has only in-frame clones and leaves some out. The data hold some 470,000 clones, with approximately 80% observed a single time. Source material: PBMCs. These receptors all stem from a middle-aged woman in good health. Some clones in this sample may be carry-over from other donors' samples.

This sequence joins TRBV4-1 and TRBJ2-1, with D perhaps assigned TRBD1 or TRBD2 (7 bases each). Looked up from germline, CDR1 is MGHRA and CDR2 is YSYEKL. Trimming took 8 bases from V and 4 from J, leaving 15 bases between them. The CDR3 runs 14 residues. The CDR3: CASGPGGGYNEQFF. In DNA form, the CDR3 reads TGCGCCAGCGGACCAGGGGGGGGGTACAATGAGCAGTTCTTC.

This sequence joins TRBV19 and TRBJ2-1; D gene unclear. V was clipped by 6 bases and J by 3 bases, with 9 bases between them. The CDR3 loop spans 13 amino acids. Germline loops: CDR1 LNHDA, CDR2 SQIVND (reference sequence). The CDR3 is CASSGYLYNEQFF. The CDR3 coding sequence is TGTGCCAGTAGCGGCTACCTCTACAATGAGCAGTTCTTC.

V usage is TRBV28 and J usage is TRBJ1-1, with D possibly being TRBD1 (5 bases). Germline CDR1 is MDHEN and CDR2 is SYDVKM. V gave up 1 base and J gave up 1 base, with 13 bases separating them. CDR3 length: 16 amino acids. For the CDR3, the DNA is TGTGCCAGCAGTTTATTAGTGGGCCAGGGGAACACTGAAGCTTTCTTT. Protein sequence: CASSLLVGQGNTEAFF.

The J gene is TRBJ1-4, the V gene TRBV19; the D gene is possibly TRBD1 (6 bases). Trimming pared 6 bases from V and 4 bases from J, leaving 12 bases between. Germline values: CDR1 LNHDA, CDR2 SQIVND (reference sequence). The CDR3 has 14 residues. For the CDR3, the DNA is TGTGCCAGTAGCGGGACATACAATAATGAAAAACTGTTTTTT. This gives the protein CASSGTYNNEKLFF.

The chain combines TRBV5-1 with TRBJ1-1; 9 bases are a match to TRBD1. V lost 4 bases to trimming and J lost 4 bases; unmatched junction nucleotides: 5. This CDR3 region has 14 residues. The germline gives CDR1 SGHRS, CDR2 YFSETQ. The CDR3 protein is CASSLQGAATEAFF. CDR3 nucleotide sequence: TGCGCCAGCAGCCTACAGGGGGCGGCCACTGAAGCTTTCTTT.

The rearrangement links TRBV19 to TRBJ2-6; 9 bases are a match to TRBD1. J was trimmed by 0 bases and V by 8 bases; bases with no gene match: 2. This CDR3 is 15 amino acids long. The germline V gene encodes CDR1 LNHDA and CDR2 SQIVND (reference sequence). The chain's CDR3 is CASGTGSSGANVLTF. CDR3 bases: TGTGCCAGTGGGACAGGGAGCTCTGGGGCCAACGTCCTGACTTTC.

The rearrangement links TRBV7-3 to TRBJ2-7, with D unresolved. The germline V gene has CDR1 SGHTA and CDR2 FQGTGA. V was cut by 10 bases and J by 3 bases, with 4 bases left in between. This CDR3 comprises 9 residues. The CDR3 here is CATNYEQYF. The DNA for the CDR3 is TGTGCCACCAACTACGAGCAGTACTTC.